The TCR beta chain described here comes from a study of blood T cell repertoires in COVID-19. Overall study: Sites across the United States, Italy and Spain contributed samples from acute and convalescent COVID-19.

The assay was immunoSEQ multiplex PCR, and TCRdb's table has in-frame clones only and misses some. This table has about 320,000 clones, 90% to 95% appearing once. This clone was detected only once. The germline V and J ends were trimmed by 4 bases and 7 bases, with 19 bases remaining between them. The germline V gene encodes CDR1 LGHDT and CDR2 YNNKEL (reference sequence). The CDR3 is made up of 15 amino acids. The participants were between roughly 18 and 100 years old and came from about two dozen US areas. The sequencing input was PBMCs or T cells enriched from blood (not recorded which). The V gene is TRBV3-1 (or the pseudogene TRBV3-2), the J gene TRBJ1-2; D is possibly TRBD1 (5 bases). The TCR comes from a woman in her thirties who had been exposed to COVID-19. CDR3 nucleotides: TGTGCCAGCAGCCTAACCCCCGGCGGGGGGACTGGCTACACCTTC. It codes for CASSLTPGGGTGYTF.